The text below deals with one TCR beta chain. Its specificity is not known. Some clones are missing from TCRdb's copy, which holds only in-frame ones; the method was immunoSEQ multiplex PCR. The repertoire consists of fewer than 25,000 clones, with 86% occurring once and the leading ten covering 20% to 30%. The V gene's germline CDR1 is LNHDA and CDR2 SQIVND (reference sequence). V dropped 5 bases and J dropped 5 bases, with 18 bases sitting between them. This CDR3 is 15 amino acids long. This sample is part of a study of OX40 agonist ivuxolimab in advanced cancers. Notes on the study in general: Within 6 weeks, CD4+ and CD8+ blood T cells expanded clonally at 0.1 to 3.0 mg/kg.

This sequence originates from an adult with an advanced solid tumor such as melanoma, head and neck, liver or kidney cancer. The sample was CD4+ or CD8+ T cells sorted from blood, taken in a trial of the OX40 agonist ivuxolimab. The chain joins TRBV19 to TRBJ2-5, with TRBD1 as a possible D gene (6 bases). CDR3 sequence: CASSSSTGLGETQYF. CDR3 nucleotide sequence: TGTGCCAGTAGTTCATCGACAGGCCTAGGGGAGACCCAGTACTTC.